This TCR beta chain emerged from a study of shared clonotypes between healthy human individuals. Study-wide background: Three CD4 naive, three CD4 memory, two CD8 naive and one CD8 memory plate were used per donor.

Some 32,000 T cell genomes, or roughly 180 ng DNA, went into the sorted-subset replicate PCRs. In the authors' methods: As immunoSEQ supplied junction-only sequences (without quality scores), filtering differed. Produced via immunoSEQ multiplex PCR; TCRdb's table is partial and in-frame only. V, J and clone size are those of that table, while D and trimming were read from the DNA. The sample records around 1.1 million clones, 75% to 80% being singletons. The study drew its donors from healthy HIV-negative adults without recent acute infections or vaccinations. This sequence was found in a young man in good health. Some clones in this sample may be carry-over from other donors' samples. Material for sequencing was memory CD4+ T cells from PBMCs. Documented subset: CD45RA-negative fraction.

The CDR3 DNA reads TGCGCCAGCAGTGAGTCAGGTCTGAACACTGAAGCTTTCTTT. Its protein is CASSESGLNTEAFF. This chain joins TRBV10-1 and TRBJ1-1; D unresolved. Trimming removed 0 bases at V and 0 bases at J, with 5 bases between. This CDR3 contains 14 residues. The germline V gene has CDR1 WNHNN and CDR2 SYGVQD (reference sequence).